The sequence of this T cell receptor (beta chain) was determined in a study of blood T cell repertoires in COVID-19. On the study more broadly: The samples span acute and convalescent COVID-19 from the United States, Italy and Spain.

As processed by the authors: Estimated nucleated cell counts came from reference gene primer amplification. Data came from immunoSEQ multiplex PCR; TCRdb stores just in-frame clones and leaves some out. The V and J calls and clone size come from that table; D and trimming were worked out from the DNA. This sample has 200,000 or so clones, with roughly 85% found just once. V was pared by 4 bases and J by 1 base, with 5 bases of the junction left unmatched. The CDR3 length is 15 residues. Germline-derived CDR1 and CDR2 are SGDLS and YYNGEE. Adults between roughly 18 and 95 years of age took part from under 30 US areas. Self-reported history from a screening survey and questionnaire set each donor's cohort.

The chain combines TRBV9 with TRBJ1-1; TRBD1 aligns across 9 bases. What was sequenced was PBMCs or T cells enriched from blood (not recorded which). The TCR was taken from a woman aged 40 to 50 with acute COVID-19. CDR3 sequence (DNA): TGTGCCAGCAGCACGACGGGACAGGGGAACACTGAAGCTTTCTTT. Residues: CASSTTGQGNTEAFF.